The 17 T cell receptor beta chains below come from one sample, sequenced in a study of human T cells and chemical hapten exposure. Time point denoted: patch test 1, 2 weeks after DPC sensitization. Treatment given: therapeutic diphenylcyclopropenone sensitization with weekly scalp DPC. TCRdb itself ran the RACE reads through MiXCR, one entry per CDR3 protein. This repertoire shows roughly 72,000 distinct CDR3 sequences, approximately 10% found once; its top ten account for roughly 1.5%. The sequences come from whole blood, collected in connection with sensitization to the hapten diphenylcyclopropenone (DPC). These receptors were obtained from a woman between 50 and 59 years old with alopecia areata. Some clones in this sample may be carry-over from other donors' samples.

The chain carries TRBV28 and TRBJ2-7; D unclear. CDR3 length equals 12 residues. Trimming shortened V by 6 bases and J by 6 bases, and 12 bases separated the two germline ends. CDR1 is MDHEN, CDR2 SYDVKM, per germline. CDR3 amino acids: CASSLTPSEQYF. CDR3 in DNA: TGTGCCAGCAGCTTGACTCCCAGCGAGCAGTACTTC.

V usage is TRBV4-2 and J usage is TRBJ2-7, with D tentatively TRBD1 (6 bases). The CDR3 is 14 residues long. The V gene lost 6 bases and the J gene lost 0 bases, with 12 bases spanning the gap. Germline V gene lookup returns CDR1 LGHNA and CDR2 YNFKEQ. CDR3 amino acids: CASSPQGTSYEQYF. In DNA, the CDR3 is TGTGCCAGCAGTCCGCAGGGGACCTCCTACGAGCAGTACTTC.

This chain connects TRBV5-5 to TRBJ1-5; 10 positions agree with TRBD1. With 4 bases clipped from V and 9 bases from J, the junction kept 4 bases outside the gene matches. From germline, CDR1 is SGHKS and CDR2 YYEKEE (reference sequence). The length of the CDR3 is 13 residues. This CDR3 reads CASSRQGARPQHF. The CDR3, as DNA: TGTGCCAGCAGCCGACAGGGGGCCAGGCCCCAGCATTTT.

DNA for the CDR3: TGTGCCAGCAGCTCTGGGGGCATCTACGAGCAGTACTTC. Its protein product is CASSSGGIYEQYF. V usage is TRBV7-6 and J usage is TRBJ2-7; D possibly corresponds to TRBD1 (6 bases). The CDR3 has 13 residues. With 4 bases removed from V and 3 bases from J, the gap between germline ends came to 10 bases. The germline V gene encodes CDR1 SGHVS and CDR2 FNYEAQ.

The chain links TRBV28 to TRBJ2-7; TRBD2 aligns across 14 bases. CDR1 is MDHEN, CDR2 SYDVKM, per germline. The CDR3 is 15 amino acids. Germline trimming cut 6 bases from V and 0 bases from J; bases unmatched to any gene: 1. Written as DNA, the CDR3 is TGTGCCAGCAGGGGGACTAGCGGGAGCTCCTACGAGCAGTACTTC. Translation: CASRGTSGSSYEQYF. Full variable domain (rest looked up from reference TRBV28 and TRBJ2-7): DVKVTQSSRYLVKRTGEKVFLECVQDMDHENMFWYRQDPGLGLRLIYFSYDVKMKEKGDIPEGYSVSREKKERFSLILESASTNQTSMYLCASRGTSGSSYEQYFGPGTRLTVT.

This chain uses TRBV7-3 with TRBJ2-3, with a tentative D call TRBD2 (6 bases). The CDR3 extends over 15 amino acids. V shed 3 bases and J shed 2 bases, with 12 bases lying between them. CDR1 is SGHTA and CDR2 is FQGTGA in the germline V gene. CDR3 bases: TGTGCCAGCAGCTTCGGGGGAGGCTCCACAGATACGCAGTATTTT. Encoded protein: CASSFGGGSTDTQYF.

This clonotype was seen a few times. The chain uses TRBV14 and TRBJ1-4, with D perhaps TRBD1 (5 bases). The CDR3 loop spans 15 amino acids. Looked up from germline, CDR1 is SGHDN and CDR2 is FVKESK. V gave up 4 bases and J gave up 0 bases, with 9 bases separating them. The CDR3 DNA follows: TGTGCCAGCAGCCGCTTAGGGGCAACTAATGAAAAACTGTTTTTT. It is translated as CASSRLGATNEKLFF.

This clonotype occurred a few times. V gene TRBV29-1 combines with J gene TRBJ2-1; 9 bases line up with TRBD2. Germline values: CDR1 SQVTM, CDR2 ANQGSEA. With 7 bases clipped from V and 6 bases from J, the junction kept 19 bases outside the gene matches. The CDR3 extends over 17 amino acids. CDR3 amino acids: CSGGLGGRANPSNEQFF. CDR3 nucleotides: TGCAGCGGGGGGCTTGGCGGGAGGGCCAACCCTAGCAATGAGCAGTTCTTC.

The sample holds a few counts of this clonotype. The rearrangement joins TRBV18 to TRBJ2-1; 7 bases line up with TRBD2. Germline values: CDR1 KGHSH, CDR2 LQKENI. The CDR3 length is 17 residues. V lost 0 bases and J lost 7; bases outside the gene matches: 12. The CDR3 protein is CASSPPRSGKLGNEQFF. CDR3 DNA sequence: TGTGCCAGCTCACCACCTCGAAGCGGGAAACTTGGGAATGAGCAGTTCTTC.

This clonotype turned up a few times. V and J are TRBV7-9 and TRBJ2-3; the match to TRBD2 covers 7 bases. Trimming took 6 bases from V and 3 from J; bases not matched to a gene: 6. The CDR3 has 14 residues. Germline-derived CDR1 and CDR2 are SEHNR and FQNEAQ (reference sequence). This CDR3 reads CASSLREITDTQYF. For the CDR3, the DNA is TGTGCCAGCAGTCTGCGGGAGATAACAGATACGCAGTATTTT.

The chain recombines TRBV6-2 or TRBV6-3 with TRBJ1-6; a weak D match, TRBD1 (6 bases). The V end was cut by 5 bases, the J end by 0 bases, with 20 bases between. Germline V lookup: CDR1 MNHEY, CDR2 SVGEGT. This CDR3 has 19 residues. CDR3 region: CASSHRAPRGFSYNSPLHF. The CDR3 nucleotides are TGTGCCAGCAGTCACCGGGCGCCCAGGGGTTTCTCCTATAATTCACCCCTCCACTTT.

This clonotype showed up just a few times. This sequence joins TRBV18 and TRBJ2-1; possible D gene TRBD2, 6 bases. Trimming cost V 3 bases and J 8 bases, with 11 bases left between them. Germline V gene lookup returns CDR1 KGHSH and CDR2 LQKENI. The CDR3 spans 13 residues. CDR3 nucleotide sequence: TGTGCCAGCTCACCTCAGAGCGGGTATGAGCAGTTCTTC. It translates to CASSPQSGYEQFF.

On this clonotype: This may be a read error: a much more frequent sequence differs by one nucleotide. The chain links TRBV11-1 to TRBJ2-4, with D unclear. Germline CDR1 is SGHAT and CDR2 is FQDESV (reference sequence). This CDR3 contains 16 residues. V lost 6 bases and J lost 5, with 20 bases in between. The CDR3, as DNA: TGTGCCAGCAGTCCCCGAACAGAGCAGGCCGAAAACATTCAGTACTTC. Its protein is CASSPRTEQAENIQYF.

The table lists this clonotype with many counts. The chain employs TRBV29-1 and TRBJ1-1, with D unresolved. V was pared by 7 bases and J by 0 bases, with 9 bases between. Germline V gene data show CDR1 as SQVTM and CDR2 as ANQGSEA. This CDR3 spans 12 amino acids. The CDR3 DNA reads TGCAGCGCTGTGACCCTGAACACTGAAGCTTTCTTT. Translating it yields CSAVTLNTEAFF.

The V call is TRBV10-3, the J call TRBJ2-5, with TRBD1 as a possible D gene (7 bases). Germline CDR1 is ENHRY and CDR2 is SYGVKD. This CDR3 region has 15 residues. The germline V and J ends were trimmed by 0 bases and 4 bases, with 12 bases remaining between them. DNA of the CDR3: TGTGCCATCAGTGAGTCGACAGGGAGGATAGAGACCCAGTACTTC. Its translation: CAISESTGRIETQYF.

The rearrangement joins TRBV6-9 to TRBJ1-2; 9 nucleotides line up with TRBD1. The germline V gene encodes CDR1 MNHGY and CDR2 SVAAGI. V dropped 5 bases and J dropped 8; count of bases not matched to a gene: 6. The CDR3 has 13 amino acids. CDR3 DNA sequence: TGTGCCAGCAGTAAGGACAGGGGAGGAGGCTACACCTTC. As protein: CASSKDRGGGYTF.

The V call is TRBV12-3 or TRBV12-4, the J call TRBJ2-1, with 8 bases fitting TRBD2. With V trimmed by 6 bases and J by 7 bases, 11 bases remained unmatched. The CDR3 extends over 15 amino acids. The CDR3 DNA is TGTGCCAGCAGGGGGACTAGTTGGGGGCAGAATGAGCAGTTCTTC. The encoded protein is CASRGTSWGQNEQFF.